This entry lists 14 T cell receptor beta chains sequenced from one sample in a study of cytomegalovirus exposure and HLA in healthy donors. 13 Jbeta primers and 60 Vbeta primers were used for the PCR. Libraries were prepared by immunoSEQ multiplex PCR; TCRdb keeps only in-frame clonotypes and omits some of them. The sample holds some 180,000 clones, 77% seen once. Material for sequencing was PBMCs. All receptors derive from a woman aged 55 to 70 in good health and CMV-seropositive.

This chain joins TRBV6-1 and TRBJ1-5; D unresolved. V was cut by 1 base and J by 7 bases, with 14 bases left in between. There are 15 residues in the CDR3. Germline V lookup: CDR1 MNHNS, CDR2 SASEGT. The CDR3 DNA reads TGTGCCAGCAGTGAAGTGGGAGGGCGCGGCCAGCCCCAGCATTTT. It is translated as CASSEVGGRGQPQHF.

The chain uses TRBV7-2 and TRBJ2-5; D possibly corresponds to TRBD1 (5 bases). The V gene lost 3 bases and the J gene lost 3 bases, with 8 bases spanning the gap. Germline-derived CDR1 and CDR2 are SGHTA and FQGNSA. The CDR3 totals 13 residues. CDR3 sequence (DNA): TGTGCCAGCAGCTTTCAGGGTAAAGAGACCCAGTACTTC. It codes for CASSFQGKETQYF.

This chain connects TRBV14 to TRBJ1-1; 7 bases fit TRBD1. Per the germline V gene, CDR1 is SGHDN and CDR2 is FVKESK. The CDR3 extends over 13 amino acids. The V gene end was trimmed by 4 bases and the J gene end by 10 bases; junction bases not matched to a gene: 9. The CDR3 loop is CASSRRTRDRAFF. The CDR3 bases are TGTGCCAGCAGCCGAAGGACCCGGGACAGAGCTTTCTTT.

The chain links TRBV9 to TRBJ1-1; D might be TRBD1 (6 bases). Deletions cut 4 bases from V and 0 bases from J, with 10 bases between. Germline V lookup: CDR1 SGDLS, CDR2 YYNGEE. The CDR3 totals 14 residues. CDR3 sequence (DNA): TGTGCCAGCAGCATGGGACATCTGAACACTGAAGCTTTCTTT. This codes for CASSMGHLNTEAFF.

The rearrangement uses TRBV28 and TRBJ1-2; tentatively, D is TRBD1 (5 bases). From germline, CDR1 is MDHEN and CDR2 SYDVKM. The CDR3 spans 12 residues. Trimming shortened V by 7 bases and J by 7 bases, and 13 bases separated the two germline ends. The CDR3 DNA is TGTGCCAGCACGCAGGGAATTGGTGGCTACACCTTC. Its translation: CASTQGIGGYTF.

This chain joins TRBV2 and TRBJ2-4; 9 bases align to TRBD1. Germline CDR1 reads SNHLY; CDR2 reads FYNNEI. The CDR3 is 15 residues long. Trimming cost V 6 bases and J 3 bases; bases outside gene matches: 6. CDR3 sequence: CASRSGQGGKNIQYF. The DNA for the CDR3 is TGTGCCAGCAGGTCGGGACAGGGCGGCAAAAACATTCAGTACTTC.

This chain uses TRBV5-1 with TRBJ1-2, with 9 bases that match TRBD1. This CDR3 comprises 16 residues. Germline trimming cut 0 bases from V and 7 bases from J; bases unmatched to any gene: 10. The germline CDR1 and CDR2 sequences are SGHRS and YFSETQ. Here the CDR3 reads CASSLGTRQGDGGYTF. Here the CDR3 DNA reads TGCGCCAGCAGCTTGGGTACGAGACAGGGGGATGGTGGCTACACCTTC.

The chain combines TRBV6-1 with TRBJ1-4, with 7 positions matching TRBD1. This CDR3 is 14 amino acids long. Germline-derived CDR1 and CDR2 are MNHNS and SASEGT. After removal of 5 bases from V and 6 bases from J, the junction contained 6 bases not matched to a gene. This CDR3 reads CASSLDRAYEKLFF. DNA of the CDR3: TGTGCCAGCAGTCTCGACAGGGCGTATGAAAAACTGTTTTTT.

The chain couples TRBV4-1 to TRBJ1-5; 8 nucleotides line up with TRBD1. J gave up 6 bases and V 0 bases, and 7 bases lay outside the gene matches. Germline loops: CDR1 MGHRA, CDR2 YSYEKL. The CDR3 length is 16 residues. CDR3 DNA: TGCGCCAGCAGCCAAGAGTGGACAGGGTACCCTCAGCCCCAGCATTTT. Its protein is CASSQEWTGYPQPQHF.

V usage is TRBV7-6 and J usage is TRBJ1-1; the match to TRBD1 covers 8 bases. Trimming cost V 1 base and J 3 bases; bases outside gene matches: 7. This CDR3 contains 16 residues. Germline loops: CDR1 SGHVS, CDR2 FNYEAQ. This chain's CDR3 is CASSLVFGQGDTEAFF. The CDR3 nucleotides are TGTGCCAGCAGCTTAGTTTTTGGACAGGGAGACACTGAAGCTTTCTTT. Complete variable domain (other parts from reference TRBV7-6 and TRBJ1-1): GAGVSQSPRYKVTKRGQDVALRCDPISGHVSLYWYRQALGQGPEFLTYFNYEAQQDKSGLPNDRFSAERPEGSISTLTIQRTEQRDSAMYRCASSLVFGQGDTEAFFGQGTRLTVV.

The CDR3 sequence is CASGLAGDLYNEQFF. In DNA, the CDR3 is TGTGCCAGCGGACTAGCGGGGGATTTATACAATGAGCAGTTCTTC. This chain connects TRBV27 to TRBJ2-1, with TRBD2 matching over 13 bases. The CDR3 is made up of 15 amino acids. The germline gives CDR1 MNHEY, CDR2 SMNVEV (reference sequence). Trimming at V came to 8 bases and at J to 4 bases, leaving 5 bases not matched to a gene.

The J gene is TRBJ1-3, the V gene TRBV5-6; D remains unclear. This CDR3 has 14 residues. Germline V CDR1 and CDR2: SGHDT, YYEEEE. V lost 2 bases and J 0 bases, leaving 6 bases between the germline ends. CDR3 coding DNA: TGTGCCAGCAGCTTTTACAGCTCTGGAAACACCATATATTTT. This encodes CASSFYSSGNTIYF.

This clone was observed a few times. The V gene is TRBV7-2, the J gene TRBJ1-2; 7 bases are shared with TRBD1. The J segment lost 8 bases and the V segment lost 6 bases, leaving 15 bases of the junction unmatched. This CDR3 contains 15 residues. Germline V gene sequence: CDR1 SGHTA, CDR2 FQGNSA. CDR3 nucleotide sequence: TGTGCCAGCAGGATTCCTCAGGGGGTGGGGCACGGCTACACCTTC. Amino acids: CASRIPQGVGHGYTF.

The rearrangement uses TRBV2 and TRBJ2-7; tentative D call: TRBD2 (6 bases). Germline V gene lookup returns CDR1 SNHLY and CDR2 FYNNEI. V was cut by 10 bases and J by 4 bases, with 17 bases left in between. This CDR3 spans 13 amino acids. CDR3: CATWAGGRYEQYF. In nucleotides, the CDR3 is TGTGCCACTTGGGCCGGGGGTCGGTACGAGCAGTACTTC. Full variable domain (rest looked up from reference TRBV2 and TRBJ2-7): EPEVTQTPSHQVTQMGQEVILRCVPISNHLYFYWYRQILGQKVEFLVSFYNNEISEKSEIFDDQFSVERPDGSNFTLKIRSTKLEDSAMYFCATWAGGRYEQYFGPGTRLTVT.